The 23 T cell receptor beta chains listed next were all sequenced from one sample in a study of shared clonotypes between healthy human individuals. The table came from immunoSEQ multiplex PCR; TCRdb's copy has only in-frame clones and leaves some out. The sample includes roughly 2.2 million clones, about 90% of them seen just once. The sample comprised naive CD4+ T cells from PBMCs. Subset given: CD45RA+ positively selected. The source of these receptors is a young man in good health. Some clones in this sample may be carry-over from other donors' samples.

To note about this clone: This CDR3 is also generated by other DNA sequences in the sample. The chain combines TRBV2 with TRBJ1-4; D not resolved. Trimming cost V 3 bases and J 0 bases, with 2 bases left between them. CDR1 and CDR2 (germline): SNHLY, FYNNEI. The CDR3 covers 13 residues. In nucleotides, the CDR3 is TGTGCCAGCAGTGACACAACTAATGAAAAACTGTTTTTT. This translates into CASSDTTNEKLFF.

The rearrangement joins TRBV18 to TRBJ2-1; 10 nucleotides match TRBD2. J gave up 4 bases and V 1 base, and 10 bases lay outside the gene matches. The germline CDR1 and CDR2 sequences are KGHSH and LQKENI. The CDR3 totals 18 residues. The CDR3 reads CASSPLKAGGPGYNEQFF. CDR3 DNA: TGTGCCAGCTCACCACTAAAAGCGGGAGGGCCCGGATACAATGAGCAGTTCTTC.

This clone occurred a few times. This chain connects TRBV30 to TRBJ1-1; D is perhaps TRBD1 (6 bases). Germline V gene lookup returns CDR1 GTSNPN and CDR2 SVGIG (reference sequence). The CDR3 loop spans 13 amino acids. Trimming cost V 5 bases and J 2 bases, with 12 bases left between them. CDR3 sequence reads: CAWERTVNTEAFF. As DNA, the CDR3 is TGTGCCTGGGAGAGGACAGTTAACACTGAAGCTTTCTTT.

The CDR3 sequence: CASTQLGGWADEQYF. In nucleotides, the CDR3 is TGTGCCAGCACCCAACTCGGGGGCTGGGCGGACGAGCAGTACTTC. The chain uses TRBV5-8 and TRBJ2-7; D tentatively reads TRBD1 or TRBD2 (6 bases each). V lost 6 bases and J 5 bases, leaving 21 bases between the germline ends. From germline, CDR1 is SGHTS and CDR2 YDEGEE. CDR3 length: 15 amino acids.

Comments on this clone: The sample carries other DNA sequences with the same CDR3. This sequence joins TRBV18 and TRBJ2-2; a possible D gene is TRBD1 (7 bases). The CDR3 has 16 amino acids. From germline, CDR1 is KGHSH and CDR2 LQKENI. Trimming took 1 base from V and 3 from J, leaving 12 bases between them. The CDR3 DNA is TGTGCCAGCTCACCACGGCAGGGGGGCGACACCGGGGAGCTGTTTTTT. Amino acid sequence: CASSPRQGGDTGELFF.

The chain has TRBV4-1 and TRBJ2-6; the D is unclear. Germline CDR1 is MGHRA and CDR2 is YSYEKL. The CDR3 extends over 15 amino acids. Trimming took off 4 bases at V and 1 base at J, with 8 bases between the two ends. The CDR3 here is CASSPSGSGANVLTF. The DNA for the CDR3 is TGCGCCAGCAGCCCTTCCGGTTCTGGGGCCAACGTCCTGACTTTC.

This clone was detected a few times. Other DNA sequences in the sample encode the same CDR3. The gene calls are TRBV5-1 and TRBJ2-1, with TRBD1 as a possible D gene (6 bases). CDR3 size: 13 residues. Germline CDR1 reads SGHRS; CDR2 reads YFSETQ. V lost 3 bases and J 4 bases, leaving 8 bases between the germline ends. The CDR3 region is CASSSQGYNEQFF. The CDR3 DNA sequence: TGCGCCAGCAGCTCACAGGGTTACAATGAGCAGTTCTTC.

This chain links TRBV19 with TRBJ2-7; 12 bases fit TRBD2. The CDR3 runs 17 residues. Germline CDR1 and CDR2: LNHDA and SQIVND (reference sequence). J was trimmed by 6 bases and V by 5 bases; bases with no gene match: 14. This CDR3 reads CASSPLFLAGGPLEQYF. The CDR3 DNA reads as TGTGCCAGTAGTCCTCTCTTCCTAGCGGGAGGGCCTCTCGAGCAGTACTTC.

On this clone: Other DNA sequences in this specimen translate into the identical CDR3. The chain carries TRBV28 and TRBJ1-3; 7 bases are shared with TRBD1. J was trimmed by 0 bases and V by 7 bases; bases with no gene match: 3. Germline V gene sequence: CDR1 MDHEN, CDR2 SYDVKM. This CDR3 has 14 amino acids. The CDR3 DNA is TGTGCCAGCACAGGGGGAAGCTCTGGAAACACCATATATTTT. Protein: CASTGGSSGNTIYF.

This chain uses TRBV4-2 with TRBJ2-4; 7 positions agree with TRBD2. The CDR3 is 16 amino acids. V lost 0 bases to trimming and J lost 0 bases; unmatched junction nucleotides: 2. Looked up from germline, CDR1 is LGHNA and CDR2 is YNFKEQ. The CDR3 spells CASSQDWGGAKNIQYF. CDR3 DNA sequence: TGTGCCAGCAGCCAAGATTGGGGGGGAGCCAAAAACATTCAGTACTTC.

This chain joins TRBV6-5 and TRBJ2-5, with D tentatively TRBD2 (7 bases). CDR3 length: 12 amino acids. Germline V gene sequence: CDR1 MNHEY, CDR2 SVGAGI. The V end lost 2 bases, the J end lost 10 bases, and 11 bases lay between the germline ends. The CDR3 sequence: CASSYGGANQYF. The CDR3 region has the DNA TGTGCCAGCAGTTACGGGGGGGCTAACCAGTACTTC.

This chain links TRBV7-9 with TRBJ2-3, with 9 bases lining up with TRBD2. The ends lost 2 bases at V and 3 bases at J; junction bases unmatched: 6. This CDR3 has 16 amino acids. CDR1 and CDR2 from the germline V gene are SEHNR and FQNEAQ (reference sequence). The CDR3 sequence is CASSLWGTSKTDTQYF. In DNA form, the CDR3 reads TGTGCCAGCAGCTTATGGGGGACTAGCAAGACAGATACGCAGTATTTT. The variable domain in full, with the rest retrieved from reference TRBV7-9 and TRBJ2-3, is DTGVSQNPRHKITKRGQNVTFRCDPISEHNRLYWYRQTLGQGPEFLTYFQNEAQLEKSRLLSDRFSAERPKGSFSTLEIQRTEQGDSAMYLCASSLWGTSKTDTQYFGPGTRLTVL.

The V and J genes are TRBV9 and TRBJ2-5, with 7 bases matching TRBD1. This CDR3 spans 14 amino acids. Germline assignment: CDR1 SGDLS and CDR2 YYNGEE. The V gene end was trimmed by 4 bases and the J gene end by 4 bases; junction bases not matched to a gene: 7. CDR3 in DNA: TGTGCCAGCAGCTCTAATAGGGGGCGAGAGACCCAGTACTTC. It is translated as CASSSNRGRETQYF.

V is TRBV5-1 and J is TRBJ1-2; TRBD1 aligns across 9 bases. The CDR3 runs to 15 residues. Looked up from germline, CDR1 is SGHRS and CDR2 is YFSETQ. J was trimmed by 4 bases and V by 4 bases; bases with no gene match: 8. The CDR3 sequence: CASSPRTGAGYGYTF. The CDR3 region has the DNA TGCGCCAGCAGCCCCCGGACAGGGGCTGGCTATGGCTACACCTTC.

CDR3 DNA sequence: TGTGCCTGGGGACAGAGAGCCTATGGCTACACCTTC. Its protein is CAWGQRAYGYTF. The chain is built from TRBV30 and TRBJ1-2, with a weak D call TRBD1 (6 bases). The germline CDR1 and CDR2 sequences are GTSNPN and SVGIG (reference sequence). V was shortened by 5 bases and J by 4 bases, with 11 bases between the two germline ends. This CDR3 is 12 amino acids long.

The chain combines TRBV18 with TRBJ2-7; perhaps TRBD1 as D (6 bases). Looked up from germline, CDR1 is KGHSH and CDR2 is LQKENI. Trimming pared 3 bases from V and 6 bases from J, leaving 15 bases between. There are 14 residues in the CDR3. CDR3 in amino acids: CASSPTNRAREQYF. The CDR3, as DNA: TGTGCCAGCTCACCCACTAACAGGGCTCGCGAGCAGTACTTC.

The gene calls are TRBV6-5 and TRBJ2-1, with 10 bases that match TRBD2. The germline gives CDR1 MNHEY, CDR2 SVGAGI. The CDR3 is 15 residues long. The J segment lost 6 bases and the V segment lost 2 bases, leaving 4 bases of the junction unmatched. The CDR3 sequence: CASSYRLAGANEQFF. The CDR3 region has the DNA TGTGCCAGCAGTTACCGTCTAGCGGGAGCCAATGAGCAGTTCTTC.

This chain uses TRBV27 with TRBJ1-1; D is possibly TRBD1 (6 bases). The CDR3 contains 14 residues. Germline V gene lookup returns CDR1 MNHEY and CDR2 SMNVEV (reference sequence). With 6 bases removed from V and 8 bases from J, the gap between germline ends came to 19 bases. CDR3 sequence (DNA): TGTGCCAGCAGGAAACAAGGGGGGAAAGACGAAGCTTTCTTT. Protein: CASRKQGGKDEAFF.

In this sample, this clone turned up a few times. The gene calls are TRBV5-1 and TRBJ2-1; 9 bases are a match to TRBD2. This CDR3 is built from 14 residues. CDR1 is SGHRS and CDR2 is YFSETQ in the germline V gene. V lost 1 base, J lost 9 bases, and 5 bases stayed unmatched. Here the CDR3 reads CASSLIAGEGEQFF. CDR3 coding DNA: TGCGCCAGCAGCTTGATAGCGGGAGAGGGTGAGCAGTTCTTC. Combining the CDR3 with reference TRBV5-1 and TRBJ2-1 gives the whole variable domain KAGVTQTPRYLIKTRGQQVTLSCSPISGHRSVSWYQQTPGQGLQFLFEYFSETQRNKGNFPGRFSGRQFSNSRSEMNVSTLELGDSALYLCASSLIAGEGEQFFGPGTRLTVL.

This chain connects TRBV10-3 to TRBJ2-2; possible D gene TRBD2, 6 bases. V was pared by 6 bases and J by 1 base, with 12 bases between. CDR3 length: 15 residues. Per the germline V gene, CDR1 is ENHRY and CDR2 is SYGVKD. The CDR3 loop is CAIRITGENTGELFF. The CDR3 DNA reads as TGTGCCATCAGGATTACGGGAGAGAACACCGGGGAGCTGTTTTTT.

The J gene is TRBJ2-1, the V gene TRBV7-2; D is unresolved. The V gene's germline CDR1 is SGHTA and CDR2 FQGNSA. This CDR3 is 14 amino acids long. V was pared by 5 bases and J by 4 bases, with 12 bases between. The CDR3 reads CASSEGPGYNEQFF. The CDR3 nucleotides are TGTGCCAGCAGCGAAGGACCAGGTTACAATGAGCAGTTCTTC.

The V and J genes are TRBV27 and TRBJ2-1; 9 bases match TRBD2. The CDR3 has 16 residues. Germline CDR1 MNHEY, CDR2 SMNVEV (reference sequence). Unmatched junction bases numbered 7, after V lost 4 bases and J lost 3 bases. DNA of the CDR3: TGTGCCAGCAGTTCCAGACTAGCGGATTTCTACAATGAGCAGTTCTTC. Amino acid sequence: CASSSRLADFYNEQFF.

V is TRBV13 and J is TRBJ2-7; no reliable D call. Germline V CDR1 and CDR2: PRHDT, FYEKMQ (reference sequence). V was clipped by 3 bases and J by 0 bases, with 9 bases between them. The CDR3 spans 14 residues. The CDR3 loop reads CASSFDKFSYEQYF. CDR3 sequence (DNA): TGTGCCAGCAGCTTTGACAAATTCTCCTACGAGCAGTACTTC.